This T cell receptor beta chain originates from a study of T cell responses to AZD1222 COVID-19 vaccine. Whole-study findings and limits: There were mostly white British donors and more females than males, and clonal diversity was possibly underestimated.

Only in-frame clones appear in the TCRdb table, and some are missing; sequencing was by immunoSEQ multiplex PCR. The sample consists of some 170,000 clones, about 90% of them appearing once. As concerns this clone: Its matching antigen is unknown. Other DNA sequences in the same sample also yield this CDR3.

The CDR3 is 14 residues long. In germline, CDR1 is LGHDT, CDR2 YNNKEL (reference sequence). The V segment lost 1 base and the J segment 3 bases; nucleotides outside the gene matches: 2. This sample comprised peripheral blood, obtained 28 days after the second AZD1222 dose. The clonotype was recovered from an adult who received the AZD1222 COVID-19 vaccine. The chain joins TRBV3-1 (or the pseudogene TRBV3-2) to TRBJ1-1; 7 bases line up with TRBD1. The CDR3 protein is CASSQVRGDTEAFF. The DNA for the CDR3 is TGTGCCAGCAGCCAAGTCAGGGGGGACACTGAAGCTTTCTTT.